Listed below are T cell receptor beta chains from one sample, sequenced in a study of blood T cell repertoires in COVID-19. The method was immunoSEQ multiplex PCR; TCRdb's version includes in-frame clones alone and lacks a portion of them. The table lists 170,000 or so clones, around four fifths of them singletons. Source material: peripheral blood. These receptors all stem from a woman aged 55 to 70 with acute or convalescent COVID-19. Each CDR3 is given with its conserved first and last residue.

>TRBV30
CAWSPTGGHQPQHF
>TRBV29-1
CSVDTSLMAQYF
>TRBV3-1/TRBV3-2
CASSRGLADSTDTQYF
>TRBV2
CASGRDRGRRPQHF
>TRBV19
CASSTLPGPSQPGGGYTF
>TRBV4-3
CASSQGIGGAGETQYF
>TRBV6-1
CASSEAAWGGDFTNTGELFF
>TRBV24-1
CAKGQGRDTQYF
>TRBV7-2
CASSRQAISGNTIYF
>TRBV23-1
CASSPGGGRGNSPLHF
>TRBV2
CASSSLQGRWQPQHF
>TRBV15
CATSRAGREFADTQYF
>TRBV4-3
CASSQGTGTSTDTQYF
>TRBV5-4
CASSGGGYPTGELFF
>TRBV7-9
CASSLLMNTEAFF
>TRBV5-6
CASSFSRLAGSRGADTQYF
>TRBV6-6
CASSGSTGLTPLGELFF